The rows below give T cell receptor beta chains drawn from one sample of a study of CD4 T cells in relation to SARS-CoV-2 and coronaviruses. Clones were sequenced by immunoSEQ multiplex PCR, and TCRdb holds only the in-frame ones, with some missing. Of approximately 16,000 clones in the sample, around 77% were seen once. These receptors lack a known antigen. Sequencing was performed on CD4+ T cells from PBMCs, cultured in vitro. The receptors here all came from a human donor in good health. Both conserved end residues are part of each CDR3. Each record gives: V gene, CDR3 protein.

V gene: TRBV3-1/TRBV3-2
CDR3 protein: CASSQVGLAPDTQYF

V gene: TRBV7-9
CDR3 protein: CASTGGDYRGSQETQYF

V gene: TRBV11-2
CDR3 protein: CASSTGQGAITGSLF

V gene: TRBV7-3
CDR3 protein: CASSLGGAGETQYF

V gene: TRBV14
CDR3 protein: CASSQVRGEQYF

V gene: TRBV6-5
CDR3 protein: CASSYGRGSYEQYF

V gene: TRBV19
CDR3 protein: CASSLSGGPDTQYF

V gene: TRBV7-9
CDR3 protein: CASSLAQASYEQYF

V gene: TRBV11-2
CDR3 protein: CASSQVGGVGELFF

V gene: TRBV7-2
CDR3 protein: CASSPDSGRLYEQYF

V gene: TRBV14
CDR3 protein: CASSHRDRAVYEQYF

V gene: TRBV6-6
CDR3 protein: CASSSQTGTETQYF

V gene: TRBV6-5
CDR3 protein: CASSPRTVSRTQYF

V gene: TRBV10-3
CDR3 protein: CASGGDTEAFF

V gene: TRBV5-1
CDR3 protein: CASSLAQLAGGPYEQYF

V gene: TRBV7-8
CDR3 protein: CASSLVEAGELFF

V gene: TRBV5-4
CDR3 protein: CASSEPTGTGGRLYGYTF

V gene: TRBV28
CDR3 protein: CASSSASSGNIQFF

V gene: TRBV4-1
CDR3 protein: CASSQDRSGLAGNYEQFF

V gene: TRBV3-1/TRBV3-2
CDR3 protein: CASSPSSNQPQHF

V gene: TRBV24-1
CDR3 protein: CATSGAGYEQYF

V gene: TRBV11-2
CDR3 protein: CASSPGGGPITLGLFF